This T cell receptor (beta chain) originates from a study of blood T cells in healthy people across ages. Study-level points and caveats: Diversity estimates from one million T cells were considered underestimates.

The second PCR ran roughly 7 to 12 cycles with a sample-barcoded 5' primer and J-beta primers. MiXCR was run by TCRdb on the 5' RACE reads, yielding one entry per CDR3 protein. The sample consists of some 1.6 million distinct CDR3 sequences, around 36% of them appearing once. This CDR3 comprises 14 residues. V lost 3 bases to trimming and J lost 2 bases; unmatched junction nucleotides: 3. Germline CDR1 and CDR2: ENHRY and SYGVKD. In this sample, this clonotype turned up a few times. What it binds is unknown. Every sample had a minimum of 6.5 million PBMCs isolated. The source is a woman in her twenties or thirties in good health. The V gene is TRBV10-3, the J gene TRBJ1-2; the match to TRBD1 covers 7 bases. Input material: blood. CDR3 region: CAISEQGRNYGYTF. The CDR3 DNA reads as TGTGCCATCAGTGAACAGGGGAGGAACTATGGCTACACCTTC.